The T cell receptor beta chain under discussion was sequenced for a study of human versus mouse CDR3 diversity and MHC coevolution (TCRdb year 2017). Regarding the research as a whole: According to reports, the immunoSEQ assay detects one in 200,000 T cells and minimizes multiplex PCR amplification bias. Three healthy volunteer blood donors made up the human cohort, with one aged 30 to 40, one aged 40 to 50 and one aged 60 to 69 at collection. As a reference point for TCR selection on multiple MHC II alleles, the study used human naive CD4 T cell repertoires and compared them against human-TCR-locus transgenic mice that have a single MHC II. Across mouse and human samples, each sample had between roughly 0.6 x 10^7 and 1.7 x 10^7 valid reads. Points the paper makes about the study in general: Two of the three human donors showed the lowest clonal inequality scores among all compared groups. The largest TCR beta repertoire according to iCHAO1 estimates belonged to humans, at about 1.6 million clonotypes, a result attributed likely to selection by multiple MHC II molecules. On average, humans had more CDR3 deletions and insertions than mice did, pointing to greater exonuclease and TdT activity. Because human T cells were selected on roughly six MHC II alleles, repertoire diversity in humans and mice was not considered directly comparable.

This clone was counted a few times. Its antigen is not yet known. No base quality values were provided; no much bigger clone lies one nucleotide off. The QIAGEN blood and tissue kit was used to extract genomic DNA from sorted cells, and the DNA was quantified on a NanoDrop 1000. Using multiplex PCR of genomic DNA, the immunoSEQ platform deep sequenced and quantified the TCR alpha and beta chains. The authors' pipeline ran thus. Annotation of the TCR sequences relied on IMGT gene and region definitions. Out-of-frame rearrangements served as a stand-in for the preselection repertoire and were compared with in-frame clonotypes. The iCHAO1 estimator provided with the immunoSEQ platform was used to estimate repertoire size. Clonal inequality was measured with a Gini index on in-frame amino acid clonotypes, based on the Lorenz curve. The intersect function in the R package tcR was used to count shared clonotypes, while the Jaccard index served to score similarity. V, J and V-J usage frequencies went into a principal component analysis run with the R prcomp function, with no normalization applied. TCRdb holds this immuneACCESS table with in-frame rearrangements only. Some clones are missing; in checked studies, unresolved V genes explain under half, and the rest has no known cause. From that table come the V and J calls and clone size; the DNA was used to work out D and trimming. A total of roughly 80,000 clones appear in this sample, roughly 92% of them only once. Clones ranked in the top ten supply around 0.15% of the sample.

The germline V gene provides CDR1 SGHTS and CDR2 YDEGEE. For this chain, trimming is 2 bases at the V end and 2 bases at the J end, and the number of junction bases without a gene match is 5. The CDR3 covers 15 residues, taking in both the cysteine and the phenylalanine. Only the CDR3 part of the read is kept: 45 bases, read in frame from the first base. Naive CD4 T cells, defined as CD45RO-negative and CD62L-positive, were isolated from PBMCs by fluorescence-activated cell sorting. Approximately 47 ml of fresh peripheral blood was drawn per donor, and PBMCs were isolated by Ficoll density centrifugation. Cell sorting was carried out on a FACSAria III instrument, and a purity above 85% was achieved for all samples.

Specimen: naive CD4+ T cells from blood. The meaning of the sample's cell subset or site label: CD45RO-negative CD62L-positive naive CD4 T cells. This chain joins TRBV5-8 to TRBJ1-2, and TRBD1 aligns with 8 junction nucleotides. The clonotype was recovered from a person aged 30-70 years in good health. The nucleotides read TGTGCCAGCAGCTTATGGGACAGGAAGAACTATGGCTACACCTTC. Its protein is CASSLWDRKNYGYTF. Extended through the reference TRBV5-8 and TRBJ1-2 proteins, this CDR3 yields the full variable domain: EAGVTQSPTHLIKTRGQQATLRCSPISGHTSVYWYQQALGLGLQFLLWYDEGEERNRGNFPPRFSGRQFPNYSSELNVNALELEDSALYLCASSLWDRKNYGYTFGSGTRLTVV.